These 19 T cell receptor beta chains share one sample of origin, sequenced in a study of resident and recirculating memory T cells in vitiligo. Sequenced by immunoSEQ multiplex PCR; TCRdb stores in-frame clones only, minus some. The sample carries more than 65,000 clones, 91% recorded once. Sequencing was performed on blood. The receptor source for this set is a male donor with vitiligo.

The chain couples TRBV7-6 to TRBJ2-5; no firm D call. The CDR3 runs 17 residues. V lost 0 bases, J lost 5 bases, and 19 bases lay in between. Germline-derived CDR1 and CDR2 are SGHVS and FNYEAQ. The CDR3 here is CASSLAVFGDPRETQYF. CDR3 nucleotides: TGTGCCAGCAGCTTAGCAGTCTTTGGAGACCCGCGGGAGACCCAGTACTTC.

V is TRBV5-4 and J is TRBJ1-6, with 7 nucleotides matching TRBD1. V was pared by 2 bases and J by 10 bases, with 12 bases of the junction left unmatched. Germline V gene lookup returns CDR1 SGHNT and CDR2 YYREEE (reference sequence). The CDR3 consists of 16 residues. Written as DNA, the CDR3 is TGTGCCAGCAGCTTCCAACCCGGACAGGTCTTATCACCCCTCCACTTT. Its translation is CASSFQPGQVLSPLHF.

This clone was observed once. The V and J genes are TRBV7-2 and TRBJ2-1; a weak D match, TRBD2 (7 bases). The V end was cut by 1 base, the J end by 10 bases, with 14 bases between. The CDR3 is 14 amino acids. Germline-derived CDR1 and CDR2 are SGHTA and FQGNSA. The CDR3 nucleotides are TGTGCCAGCAGCTTAGAGGGGGGGACCCGAGAGCAGTTCTTC. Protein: CASSLEGGTREQFF.

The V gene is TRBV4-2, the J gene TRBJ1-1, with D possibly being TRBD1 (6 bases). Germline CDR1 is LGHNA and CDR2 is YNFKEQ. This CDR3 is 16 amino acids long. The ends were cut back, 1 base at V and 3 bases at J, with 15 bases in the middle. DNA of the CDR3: TGTGCCAGCAGCCAAGCAGTCCAGGGGATCGACACTGAAGCTTTCTTT. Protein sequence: CASSQAVQGIDTEAFF.

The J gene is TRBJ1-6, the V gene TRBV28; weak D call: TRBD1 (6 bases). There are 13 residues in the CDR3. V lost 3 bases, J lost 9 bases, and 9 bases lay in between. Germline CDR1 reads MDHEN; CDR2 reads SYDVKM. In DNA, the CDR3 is TGTGCCAGCAGTTTTTACAGGGCTTCACCCCTCCACTTT. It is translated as CASSFYRASPLHF.

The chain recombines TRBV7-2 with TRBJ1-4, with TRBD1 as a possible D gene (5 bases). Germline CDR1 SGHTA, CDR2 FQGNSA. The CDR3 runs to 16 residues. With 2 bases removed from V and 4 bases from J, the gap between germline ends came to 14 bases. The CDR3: CASSLIPPRGNEKLFF. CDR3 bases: TGTGCCAGCAGCTTAATACCCCCAAGGGGTAATGAAAAACTGTTTTTT.

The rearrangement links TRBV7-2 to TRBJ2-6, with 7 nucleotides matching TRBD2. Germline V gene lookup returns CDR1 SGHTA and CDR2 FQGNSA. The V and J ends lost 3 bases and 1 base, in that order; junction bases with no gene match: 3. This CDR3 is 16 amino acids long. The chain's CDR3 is CASSLGRASGANVLTF. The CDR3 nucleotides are TGTGCCAGCAGCTTGGGGAGGGCATCTGGGGCCAACGTCCTGACTTTC.

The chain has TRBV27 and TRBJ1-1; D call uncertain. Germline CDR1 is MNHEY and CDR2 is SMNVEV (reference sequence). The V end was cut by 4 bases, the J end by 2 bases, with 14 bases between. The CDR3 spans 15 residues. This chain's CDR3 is CASSSRLIVNTEAFF. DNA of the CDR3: TGTGCCAGCAGTTCCCGGTTGATAGTAAACACTGAAGCTTTCTTT.

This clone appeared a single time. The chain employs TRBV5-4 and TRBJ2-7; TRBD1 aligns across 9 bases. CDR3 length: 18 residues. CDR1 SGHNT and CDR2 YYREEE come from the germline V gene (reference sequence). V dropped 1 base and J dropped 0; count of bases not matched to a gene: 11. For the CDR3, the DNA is TGTGCCAGCAGCTTGACCGGGACAGGGACCCGATACTCCTACGAGCAGTACTTC. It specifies CASSLTGTGTRYSYEQYF.

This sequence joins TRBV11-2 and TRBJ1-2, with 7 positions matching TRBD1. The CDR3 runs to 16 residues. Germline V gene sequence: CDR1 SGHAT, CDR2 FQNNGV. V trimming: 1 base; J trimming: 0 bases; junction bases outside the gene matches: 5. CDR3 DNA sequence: TGTGCCAGCAGCTTAGTCAGGGGGGAAGCTAACTATGGCTACACCTTC. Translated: CASSLVRGEANYGYTF.

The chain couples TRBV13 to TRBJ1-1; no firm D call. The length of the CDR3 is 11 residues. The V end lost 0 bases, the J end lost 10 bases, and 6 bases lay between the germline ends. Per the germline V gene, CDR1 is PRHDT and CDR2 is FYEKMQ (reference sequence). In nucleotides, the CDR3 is TGTGCCAGCAGCTTAGGGGTGAGAGCTTTCTTT. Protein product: CASSLGVRAFF.

This chain's CDR3 is CASQNSGGAWEQYF. The CDR3 coding sequence is TGTGCCAGCCAAAATAGCGGGGGGGCCTGGGAGCAGTACTTC. The V and J genes are TRBV6-5 and TRBJ2-7, with 11 positions matching TRBD2. With 8 bases clipped from V and 7 bases from J, the junction kept 10 bases outside the gene matches. The CDR3 runs to 14 residues. Germline V gene lookup returns CDR1 MNHEY and CDR2 SVGAGI.

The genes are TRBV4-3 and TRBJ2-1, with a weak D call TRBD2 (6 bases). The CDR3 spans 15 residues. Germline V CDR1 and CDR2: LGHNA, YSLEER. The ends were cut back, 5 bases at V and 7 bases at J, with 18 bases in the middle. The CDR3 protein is CASSGNIWGTNEQFF. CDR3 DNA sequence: TGCGCCAGCAGCGGCAACATATGGGGGACTAATGAGCAGTTCTTC.

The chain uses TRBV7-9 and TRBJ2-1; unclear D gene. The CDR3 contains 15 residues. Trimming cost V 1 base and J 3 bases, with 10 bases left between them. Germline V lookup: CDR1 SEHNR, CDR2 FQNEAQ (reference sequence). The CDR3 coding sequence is TGTGCCAGCAGCTTAGGCGGCAGAAACTACAATGAGCAGTTCTTC. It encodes CASSLGGRNYNEQFF.

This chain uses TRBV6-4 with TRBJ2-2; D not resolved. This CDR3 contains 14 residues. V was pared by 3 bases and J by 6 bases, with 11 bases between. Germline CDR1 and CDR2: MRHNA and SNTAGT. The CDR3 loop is CASSEGEFAGELFF. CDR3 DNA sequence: TGTGCCAGCAGTGAAGGAGAATTCGCCGGGGAGCTGTTTTTT.

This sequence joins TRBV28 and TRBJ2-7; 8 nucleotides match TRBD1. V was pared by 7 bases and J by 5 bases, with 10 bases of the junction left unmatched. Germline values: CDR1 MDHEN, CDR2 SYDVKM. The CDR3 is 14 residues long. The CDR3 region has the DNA TGTGCCAGCATCATGGGGACAGGTTACAACGAGCAGTACTTC. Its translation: CASIMGTGYNEQYF. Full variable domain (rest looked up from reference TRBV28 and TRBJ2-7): DVKVTQSSRYLVKRTGEKVFLECVQDMDHENMFWYRQDPGLGLRLIYFSYDVKMKEKGDIPEGYSVSREKKERFSLILESASTNQTSMYLCASIMGTGYNEQYFGPGTRLTVT.

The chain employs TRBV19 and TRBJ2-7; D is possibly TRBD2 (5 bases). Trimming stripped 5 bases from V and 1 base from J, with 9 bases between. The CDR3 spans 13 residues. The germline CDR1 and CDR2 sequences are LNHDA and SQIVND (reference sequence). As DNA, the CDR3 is TGTGCCAGTAGTGCGGGCTTTTCCTACGAGCAGTACTTC. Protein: CASSAGFSYEQYF.

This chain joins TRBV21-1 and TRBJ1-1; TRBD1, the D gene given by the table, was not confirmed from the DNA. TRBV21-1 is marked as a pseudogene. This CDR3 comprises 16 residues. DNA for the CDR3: TGTGCCACCCTTCAGGGGGCCCTAAACTTGAACACTGAAGCTTTCTTT. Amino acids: CATLQGALNLNTEAFF.

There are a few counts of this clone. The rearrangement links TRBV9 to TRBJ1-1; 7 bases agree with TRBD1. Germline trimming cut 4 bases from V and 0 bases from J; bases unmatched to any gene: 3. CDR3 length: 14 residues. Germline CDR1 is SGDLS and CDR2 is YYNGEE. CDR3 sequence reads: CASSLDRVNTEAFF. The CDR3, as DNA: TGTGCCAGCAGCCTCGACAGGGTGAACACTGAAGCTTTCTTT. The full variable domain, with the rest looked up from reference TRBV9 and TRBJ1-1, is DSGVTQTPKHLITATGQRVTLRCSPRSGDLSVYWYQQSLDQGLQFLIQYYNGEERAKGNILERFSAQQFPDLHSELNLSSLELGDSALYFCASSLDRVNTEAFFGQGTRLTVV.